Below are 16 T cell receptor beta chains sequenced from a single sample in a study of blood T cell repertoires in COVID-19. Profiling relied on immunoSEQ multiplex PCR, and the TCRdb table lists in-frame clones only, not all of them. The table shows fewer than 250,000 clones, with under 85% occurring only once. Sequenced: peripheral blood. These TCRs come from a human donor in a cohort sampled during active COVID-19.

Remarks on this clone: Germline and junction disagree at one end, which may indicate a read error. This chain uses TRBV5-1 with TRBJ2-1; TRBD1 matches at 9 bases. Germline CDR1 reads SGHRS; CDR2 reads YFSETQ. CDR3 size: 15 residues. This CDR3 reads CASGLPGQGVSEQFF. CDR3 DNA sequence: TGCGCCAGCGGCTTACCGGGACAGGGTGTGAGTGAGCAGTTCTTC. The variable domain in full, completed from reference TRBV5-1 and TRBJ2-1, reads KAGVTQTPRYLIKTRGQQVTLSCSPISGHRSVSWYQQTPGQGLQFLFEYFSETQRNKGNFPGRFSGRQFSNSRSEMNVSTLELGDSALYLCASGLPGQGVSEQFFGPGTRLTVL.

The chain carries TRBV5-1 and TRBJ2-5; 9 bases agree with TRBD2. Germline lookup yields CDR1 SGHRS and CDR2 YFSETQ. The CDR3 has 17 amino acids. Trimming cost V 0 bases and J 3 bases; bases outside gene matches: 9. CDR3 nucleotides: TGCGCCAGCAGCTTGGCCCTTAGAATAGCGGGAGAAGAGACCCAGTACTTC. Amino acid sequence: CASSLALRIAGEETQYF.

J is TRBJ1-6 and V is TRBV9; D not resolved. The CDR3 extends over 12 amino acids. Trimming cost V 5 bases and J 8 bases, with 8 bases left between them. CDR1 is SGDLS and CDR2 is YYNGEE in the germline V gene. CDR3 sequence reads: CASSEADSPLHF. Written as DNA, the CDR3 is TGTGCCAGCAGTGAGGCGGATTCACCCCTCCACTTT.

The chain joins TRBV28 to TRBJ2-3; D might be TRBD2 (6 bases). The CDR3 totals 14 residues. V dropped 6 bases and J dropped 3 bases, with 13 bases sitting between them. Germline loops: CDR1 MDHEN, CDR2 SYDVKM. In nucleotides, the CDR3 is TGTGCCAGCAGCGGAGGGAGTCGGACAGATACGCAGTATTTT. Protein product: CASSGGSRTDTQYF.

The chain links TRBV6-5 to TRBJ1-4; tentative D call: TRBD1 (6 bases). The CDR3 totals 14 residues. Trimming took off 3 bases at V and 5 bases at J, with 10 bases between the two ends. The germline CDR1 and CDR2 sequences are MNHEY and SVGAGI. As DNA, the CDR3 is TGTGCCAGCAGTTATGTCCAGGGGAATGAAAAACTGTTTTTT. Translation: CASSYVQGNEKLFF.

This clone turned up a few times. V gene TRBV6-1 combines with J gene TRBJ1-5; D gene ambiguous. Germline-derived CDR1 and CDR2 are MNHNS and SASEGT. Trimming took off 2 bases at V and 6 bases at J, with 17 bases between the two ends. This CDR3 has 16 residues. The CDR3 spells CASSEQDPFPRQPQHF. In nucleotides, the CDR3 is TGTGCCAGCAGTGAACAGGATCCCTTTCCGCGTCAGCCCCAGCATTTT.

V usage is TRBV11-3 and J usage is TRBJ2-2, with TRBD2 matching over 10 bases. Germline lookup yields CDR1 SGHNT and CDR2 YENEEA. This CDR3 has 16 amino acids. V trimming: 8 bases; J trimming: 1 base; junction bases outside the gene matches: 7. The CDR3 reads CASQLRLAGNTGELFF. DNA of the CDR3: TGTGCCAGCCAGCTCCGACTAGCGGGGAACACCGGGGAGCTGTTTTTT.

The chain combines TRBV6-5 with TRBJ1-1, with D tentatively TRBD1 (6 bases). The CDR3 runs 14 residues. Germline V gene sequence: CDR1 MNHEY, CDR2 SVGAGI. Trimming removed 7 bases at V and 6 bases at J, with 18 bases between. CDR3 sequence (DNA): TGTGCCAGCACCTCCTCCGACAGGCCCCCTGAAGCTTTCTTT. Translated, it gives CASTSSDRPPEAFF.

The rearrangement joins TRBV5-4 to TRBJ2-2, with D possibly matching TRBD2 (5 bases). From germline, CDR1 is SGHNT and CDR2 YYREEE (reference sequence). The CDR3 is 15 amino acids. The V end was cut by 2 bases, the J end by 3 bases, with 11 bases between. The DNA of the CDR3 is TGTGCCAGCAGCTTCTTAAAGGGAGACACCGGGGAGCTGTTTTTT. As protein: CASSFLKGDTGELFF. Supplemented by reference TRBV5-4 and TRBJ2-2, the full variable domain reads ETGVTQSPTHLIKTRGQQVTLRCSSQSGHNTVSWYQQALGQGPQFIFQYYREEENGRGNFPPRFSGLQFPNYSSELNVNALELDDSALYLCASSFLKGDTGELFFGEGSRLTVL.

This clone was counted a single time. Written as DNA, the CDR3 is TGTGCCAGCAGCACGCGAACAGGGATTTCGGCTTTCTTT. Protein: CASSTRTGISAFF. The chain couples TRBV5-6 to TRBJ1-1, with a possible D match to TRBD1 (6 bases). CDR1 and CDR2 from the germline V gene are SGHDT and YYEEEE. V lost 4 bases, J lost 11 bases, and 18 bases lay in between. This CDR3 has 13 amino acids. The full variable domain, in which reference TRBV5-6 and TRBJ1-1 provide the parts outside the CDR3, is DAGVTQSPTHLIKTRGQQVTLRCSPKSGHDTVSWYQQALGQGPQFIFQYYEEEERQRGNFPDRFSGHQFPNYSSELNVNALLLGDSALYLCASSTRTGISAFFGQGTRLTVV.

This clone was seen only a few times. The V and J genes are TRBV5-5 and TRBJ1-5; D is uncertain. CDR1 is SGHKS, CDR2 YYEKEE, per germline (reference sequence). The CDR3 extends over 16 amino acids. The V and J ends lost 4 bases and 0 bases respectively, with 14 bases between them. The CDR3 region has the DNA TGTGCCAGCAGCGCCCTGGTGGGGAGTAGCAATCAGCCCCAGCATTTT. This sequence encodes CASSALVGSSNQPQHF. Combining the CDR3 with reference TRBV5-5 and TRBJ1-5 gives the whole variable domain DAGVTQSPTHLIKTRGQQVTLRCSPISGHKSVSWYQQVLGQGPQFIFQYYEKEERGRGNFPDRFSARQFPNYSSELNVNALLLGDSALYLCASSALVGSSNQPQHFGDGTRLSIL.

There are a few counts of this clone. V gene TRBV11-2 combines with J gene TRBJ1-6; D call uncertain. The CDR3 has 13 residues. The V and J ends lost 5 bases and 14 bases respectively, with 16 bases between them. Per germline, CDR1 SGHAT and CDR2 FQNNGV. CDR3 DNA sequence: TGTGCCAGCAGCGAAACTATAGAGGCTTCCCTCCACTTT. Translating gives CASSETIEASLHF.

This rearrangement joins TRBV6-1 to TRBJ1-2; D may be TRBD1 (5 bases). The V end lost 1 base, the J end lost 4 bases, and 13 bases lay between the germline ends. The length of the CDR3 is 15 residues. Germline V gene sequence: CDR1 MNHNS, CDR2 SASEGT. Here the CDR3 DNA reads TGTGCCAGCAGTGAAGTAGGCGGGGACCTCTATGGCTACACCTTC. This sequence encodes CASSEVGGDLYGYTF.

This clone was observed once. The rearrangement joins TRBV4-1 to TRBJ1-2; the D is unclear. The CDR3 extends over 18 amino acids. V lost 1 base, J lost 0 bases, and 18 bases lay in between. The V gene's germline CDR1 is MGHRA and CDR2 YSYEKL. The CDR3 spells CASSQGPGRRQANYGYTF. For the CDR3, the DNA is TGCGCCAGCAGCCAAGGCCCCGGGAGGAGACAAGCTAACTATGGCTACACCTTC.

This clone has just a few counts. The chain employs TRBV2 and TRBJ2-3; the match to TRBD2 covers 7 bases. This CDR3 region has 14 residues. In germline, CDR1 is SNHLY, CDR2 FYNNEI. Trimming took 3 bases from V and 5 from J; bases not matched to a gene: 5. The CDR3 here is CASSDLSGVDTQYF. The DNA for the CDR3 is TGTGCCAGCAGTGATCTGAGCGGGGTAGATACGCAGTATTTT.

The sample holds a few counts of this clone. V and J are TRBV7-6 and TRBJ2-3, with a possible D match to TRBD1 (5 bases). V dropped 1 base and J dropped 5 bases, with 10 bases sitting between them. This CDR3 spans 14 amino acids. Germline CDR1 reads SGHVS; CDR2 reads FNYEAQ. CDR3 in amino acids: CASSLGGQGDTQYF. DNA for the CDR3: TGTGCCAGCAGCTTAGGAGGTCAGGGAGATACGCAGTATTTT.